These 6 T cell receptor beta chains were all obtained from the same sample, sequenced in a study of shared clonotypes between healthy human individuals. Measured with immunoSEQ multiplex PCR; TCRdb has only the in-frame clones, and not every one. Altogether roughly 640,000 clones are present, 74% being singletons, with the ten largest covering around 1.6%. The sample was memory CD4+ T cells sorted from blood. As to subset: CD45RA-negative fraction. The receptor source for this set is a woman under 40 in good health.

The CDR3 reads CASSRQGGQGARGYTF. The DNA of the CDR3 is TGTGCCAGCAGCCGGCAAGGGGGACAGGGGGCGAGAGGCTACACCTTC. The gene calls are TRBV14 and TRBJ1-2, with TRBD1 identical over 12 bases. After removal of 4 bases from V and 8 bases from J, the junction contained 11 bases not matched to a gene. The CDR3 covers 16 residues. Per germline, CDR1 SGHDN and CDR2 FVKESK.

This clone was observed a handful of times. The V and J genes are TRBV5-1 and TRBJ2-5; weak D call: TRBD2 (5 bases). CDR1 SGHRS and CDR2 YFSETQ come from the germline V gene. Trimming left V 4 bases short and J 4 bases short, with 11 bases between. The CDR3 is 13 residues long. The CDR3 DNA reads TGCGCCAGCAGCCCCACGGCGGGAGAGACCCAGTACTTC. Protein product: CASSPTAGETQYF.

A note on this clone: The same CDR3 is also encoded by other DNA sequences in this sample. The rearrangement joins TRBV5-1 to TRBJ2-1, with D perhaps TRBD2 (5 bases). Germline assignment: CDR1 SGHRS and CDR2 YFSETQ. CDR3 length: 15 residues. V dropped 0 bases and J dropped 4 bases, with 11 bases sitting between them. CDR3 sequence reads: CASSLDSGLYNEQFF. CDR3 DNA sequence: TGCGCCAGCAGCTTGGACAGCGGTCTGTACAATGAGCAGTTCTTC.

This chain joins TRBV11-2 and TRBJ2-2; the match to TRBD1 covers 9 bases. Trimming removed 5 bases from V and 4 bases from J; junction bases left unmatched: 11. The CDR3 totals 17 residues. Germline loops: CDR1 SGHAT, CDR2 FQNNGV. DNA of the CDR3: TGTGCCAGCAGCCTAGGGGTCGGACAGGGGATCACCGGGGAGCTGTTTTTT. It yields the protein CASSLGVGQGITGELFF.

The rearrangement uses TRBV7-8 and TRBJ2-7; TRBD2 matches 8 bases. The germline gives CDR1 SGHVS, CDR2 FQNEAQ. This CDR3 is 13 amino acids long. The V and J ends lost 5 bases and 6 bases, in that order; junction bases with no gene match: 6. The CDR3 sequence: CASSLLAGREQYF. The CDR3 nucleotides are TGTGCCAGCAGCCTCCTAGCGGGTCGCGAGCAGTACTTC.

In its sample, this clone was seen a few times. Other nucleotide sequences from this sample produce the same CDR3. The chain couples TRBV5-1 to TRBJ2-1; D uncertain. The CDR3 is 14 amino acids. Germline V gene data show CDR1 as SGHRS and CDR2 as YFSETQ. The V end lost 4 bases, the J end lost 0 bases, and 8 bases lay between the germline ends. Written as DNA, the CDR3 is TGCGCCAGCAGCGTATCCAGCTCCTACAATGAGCAGTTCTTC. Its translation is CASSVSSSYNEQFF.